The 13 T cell receptor beta chains below come from one sample, sequenced in a study of T cell repertoires in cytomegalovirus infection. TCRdb called the reads again in MiXCR, with one record for every CDR3 protein. The sample yields roughly 230,000 distinct CDR3 sequences, approximately 7% seen once. Sequencing used PBMCs. Receptors were obtained from a human donor in good health (CMV status not recorded). Some clones in this sample may be carry-over from other donors' samples.

This clonotype was counted many times. The chain couples TRBV7-9 to TRBJ2-5; tentatively, D is TRBD2 (5 bases). Between the trimmed V and J ends, which lost 6 bases and 2 bases, there was a span of 19 bases. The CDR3 covers 16 residues. Germline-derived CDR1 and CDR2 are SEHNR and FQNEAQ (reference sequence). The CDR3 loop reads CASRVLWRTGQETQYF. CDR3 DNA: TGTGCCAGCAGGGTGCTTTGGCGCACGGGACAAGAGACCCAGTACTTC.

This clonotype occurred many times. The chain uses TRBV6-2 or TRBV6-3 and TRBJ2-1, with a weak D call TRBD2 (7 bases). The CDR3 sequence is 15 residues long. V was pared by 5 bases and J by 7 bases, with 18 bases between. The germline CDR1 and CDR2 sequences are MNHEY and SVGEGT. In nucleotides, the CDR3 is TGTGCCAGCAGTGCCGGGGGGCCGGGCCGGAATGAGCAGTTCTTC. This translates into CASSAGGPGRNEQFF.

This clonotype has at least ten counts. The gene calls are TRBV7-9 and TRBJ1-1, with D uncertain. The CDR3 is 13 residues long. Germline V gene data show CDR1 as SEHNR and CDR2 as FQNEAQ (reference sequence). The ends were cut back, 5 bases at V and 0 bases at J, with 7 bases in the middle. CDR3 in DNA: TGTGCCAGCAGCCCATCAATGAACACTGAAGCTTTCTTT. Amino acid sequence: CASSPSMNTEAFF.

This clonotype was counted many times. The rearrangement joins TRBV4-1 to TRBJ1-1; D perhaps matches TRBD1 (6 bases). CDR1 is MGHRA, CDR2 YSYEKL, per germline. The CDR3 contains 14 residues. The V gene lost 6 bases and the J gene lost 2 bases, with 13 bases spanning the gap. CDR3 sequence (DNA): TGCGCCAGCAGATCAGGGGCCTTTAACACTGAAGCTTTCTTT. Its translation is CASRSGAFNTEAFF.

This clonotype was found many times. The chain carries TRBV6-2 or TRBV6-3 and TRBJ2-2; 8 nucleotides align to TRBD1. The CDR3 length is 18 residues. V shed 2 bases, J shed 5 bases, and the junction held 13 bases outside the gene matches. Looked up from germline, CDR1 is MNHEY and CDR2 is SVGEGT. The CDR3 reads CASSYRPGTGGRTGELFF. CDR3 sequence (DNA): TGTGCCAGCAGTTACCGTCCCGGGACAGGCGGAAGGACCGGGGAGCTGTTTTTT.

This clonotype was observed at least ten times. V usage is TRBV20-1 and J usage is TRBJ1-6; 8 nucleotides agree with TRBD1. Germline V CDR1 and CDR2: DFQATT, SNEGSKA (reference sequence). J was trimmed by 7 bases and V by 6 bases; bases with no gene match: 11. The CDR3 sequence is 15 residues long. CDR3 protein: CSAEVRRQGNSPLHF. CDR3 nucleotides: TGCAGTGCCGAAGTCCGGCGACAGGGGAATTCACCCCTCCACTTT.

Many counts were recorded for this clonotype. The CDR3 region is CSATMFGQVNTEAFF. DNA of the CDR3: TGCAGTGCTACTATGTTTGGACAGGTGAACACTGAAGCTTTCTTT. The V and J genes are TRBV20-1 and TRBJ1-1, with 7 bases identical to TRBD1. Germline V gene data show CDR1 as DFQATT and CDR2 as SNEGSKA (reference sequence). This CDR3 is built from 15 residues. With 4 bases clipped from V and 0 bases from J, the junction kept 8 bases outside the gene matches.

The table lists this clonotype with many counts. This chain links TRBV7-2 with TRBJ2-7; no definite D call. V dropped 1 base and J dropped 0 bases, with 7 bases sitting between them. CDR3 length: 14 residues. Germline CDR1 reads SGHTA; CDR2 reads FQGNSA. CDR3 protein: CASSLDPASYEQYF. The CDR3 DNA follows: TGTGCCAGCAGCTTAGACCCAGCCTCCTACGAGCAGTACTTC.

There are many counts of this clonotype. The V and J genes are TRBV7-6 and TRBJ1-1; D call uncertain. The germline gives CDR1 SGHVS, CDR2 FNYEAQ. The CDR3 loop spans 9 amino acids. V was pared by 10 bases and J by 8 bases, with 8 bases between. This chain's CDR3 is CATSEEAFF. The CDR3 coding sequence is TGTGCCACCTCCGAGGAAGCTTTCTTT.

The count of this clonotype is one. Being one base from a much bigger clone, this may be a read error. The chain employs TRBV5-1 and TRBJ1-1; possibly TRBD1 for D (6 bases). With 4 bases removed from V and 3 bases from J, the gap between germline ends came to 16 bases. Germline loops: CDR1 SGHRS, CDR2 YFSETQ. This CDR3 is 15 amino acids long. The DNA of the CDR3 is TGCGCCAGCAGCGGAGCATGGGACATGGACACTGAAGCTTTCTTT. This codes for CASSGAWDMDTEAFF.

The table lists this clonotype with many counts. CDR3 region: CASSPPGADTQYF. In nucleotides, the CDR3 is TGTGCCAGCAGCCCCCCGGGCGCAGATACGCAGTATTTT. J is TRBJ2-3 and V is TRBV5-4; D gene ambiguous. V was trimmed by 4 bases and J by 4 bases, leaving 10 bases between them. Germline V lookup: CDR1 SGHNT, CDR2 YYREEE (reference sequence). The CDR3 covers 13 residues.

This clonotype showed up many times. This sequence joins TRBV12-3 or TRBV12-4 and TRBJ1-5, with unresolved D. The CDR3 contains 14 residues. Trimming took off 4 bases at V and 1 base at J, with 8 bases between the two ends. For the CDR3, the DNA is TGTGCCAGCAGTTGGACGGGAAGCAATCAGCCCCAGCATTTT. It encodes CASSWTGSNQPQHF.

In its sample, this clonotype was seen many times. The rearrangement links TRBV5-1 to TRBJ2-5; TRBD2 is a possible D gene (5 bases). The CDR3 contains 15 residues. Looked up from germline, CDR1 is SGHRS and CDR2 is YFSETQ. The V end was cut by 0 bases, the J end by 7 bases, with 16 bases between. For the CDR3, the DNA is TGCGCCAGCAGCTTGGGTCTCCCGGCGCGGGCGACCCAGTACTTC. As protein: CASSLGLPARATQYF. Full variable domain (missing parts from reference TRBV5-1 and TRBJ2-5): KAGVTQTPRYLIKTRGQQVTLSCSPISGHRSVSWYQQTPGQGLQFLFEYFSETQRNKGNFPGRFSGRQFSNSRSEMNVSTLELGDSALYLCASSLGLPARATQYFGPGTRLLVL.